The 28 T cell receptor beta chains presented below share a single source sample, sequenced in a study of cytomegalovirus exposure and HLA in healthy donors. PCR amplification relied on 60 Vbeta primers (plus 13 Jbeta primers). Data came from immunoSEQ multiplex PCR; TCRdb stores just in-frame clones and leaves some out. The sample gives roughly 150,000 clones, over 80% of which show up once; roughly 3.4% is in the top ten. The specimen sequenced was PBMCs. The origin of the receptors is a male donor in good health and CMV-seronegative.

The chain couples TRBV15 to TRBJ2-1; 10 bases are a match to TRBD2. The germline gives CDR1 LNHNV, CDR2 YYDKDF (reference sequence). V was clipped by 2 bases and J by 1 base; unmatched bases: 5. The CDR3 runs 17 residues. The CDR3 loop is CATSRTLAGASYNEQFF. The DNA of the CDR3 is TGTGCCACCAGCAGAACCCTAGCGGGAGCATCCTACAATGAGCAGTTCTTC.

The rearrangement uses TRBV4-3 and TRBJ2-3; D might be TRBD1 (6 bases). Germline CDR1 and CDR2: LGHNA and YSLEER. The CDR3 has 16 residues. V lost 4 bases, J lost 0 bases, and 14 bases lay in between. The CDR3 protein is CASSPQGTASTDTQYF. CDR3 nucleotide sequence: TGCGCCAGCAGCCCTCAGGGGACGGCCAGCACAGATACGCAGTATTTT.

Here the CDR3 DNA reads TGTGCCAGCAGCTTAGCTTTACAGACAGGGATCCTCAATGAGCAGTTCTTC. Its translation is CASSLALQTGILNEQFF. The chain couples TRBV7-9 to TRBJ2-1; 7 bases map to TRBD1. The CDR3 runs to 17 residues. The germline V gene encodes CDR1 SEHNR and CDR2 FQNEAQ (reference sequence). V lost 0 bases to trimming and J lost 6 bases; unmatched junction nucleotides: 11.

This chain joins TRBV7-5 and TRBJ1-5; the table's D call, TRBD1, was not checked against the DNA. TRBV7-5 is shown as a pseudogene. This CDR3 has 15 residues. The CDR3: CARSKDSPKNQPQHF. The CDR3, as DNA: TGTGCCAGAAGCAAGGACAGCCCCAAAAATCAGCCCCAGCATTTT.

The V gene is TRBV5-1, the J gene TRBJ1-2; D remains unclear. The CDR3 totals 12 residues. Trimming left V 9 bases short and J 5 bases short, with 14 bases between. From germline, CDR1 is SGHRS and CDR2 YFSETQ. CDR3 sequence (DNA): TGCGCCACCAAAGCCGGGTCTTATGGCTACACCTTC. It specifies CATKAGSYGYTF.

In its sample, this clone was seen a few times. The gene calls are TRBV28 and TRBJ1-1, with D uncertain. The germline V and J ends were trimmed by 5 bases and 4 bases, with 14 bases remaining between them. The CDR3 sequence is 14 residues long. Germline V CDR1 and CDR2: MDHEN, SYDVKM. The DNA for the CDR3 is TGTGCCAGCAGTCCGCCTCTGAGGGCCACTGAAGCTTTCTTT. It encodes CASSPPLRATEAFF.

The CDR3 nucleotides read TGTGCCAGCAGCTTAGGGTTCAGACCGTCAGACAGAGCCCAAGAGACCCAGTACTTC. This encodes CASSLGFRPSDRAQETQYF. The chain employs TRBV11-3 and TRBJ2-5; D perhaps matches TRBD1 (5 bases). V shed 1 base and J shed 1 base, with 22 bases lying between them. The germline V gene encodes CDR1 SGHNT and CDR2 YENEEA. This CDR3 contains 19 residues.

The chain couples TRBV9 to TRBJ2-3; 7 positions agree with TRBD2. Germline CDR1 SGDLS, CDR2 YYNGEE. Losses at the gene ends were 6 bases for V and 0 bases for J; bases not matched to a gene: 7. The CDR3 consists of 15 residues. DNA for the CDR3: TGTGCCAGCACTCGGGACTACACCAGCACAGATACGCAGTATTTT. Encoded protein: CASTRDYTSTDTQYF.

This rearrangement joins TRBV11-2 to TRBJ1-4, with a weak D call TRBD1 (6 bases). Germline assignment: CDR1 SGHAT and CDR2 FQNNGV. The CDR3 has 17 residues. The V and J ends lost 7 bases and 3 bases respectively, with 21 bases between them. CDR3 DNA sequence: TGTGCCAGCACCCGAAAAGGGGGGGCAACGGCTAATGAAAAACTGTTTTTT. Translating gives CASTRKGGATANEKLFF.

The genes are TRBV11-1 and TRBJ2-1; 8 nucleotides agree with TRBD2. The germline V gene has CDR1 SGHAT and CDR2 FQDESV (reference sequence). The CDR3 is 15 amino acids. V was pared by 7 bases and J by 6 bases, with 11 bases of the junction left unmatched. The CDR3 bases are TGTGCCAGCACCCGACAAGCGGGAGTAAGCAATGAGCAGTTCTTC. This translates into CASTRQAGVSNEQFF.

This sequence joins TRBV5-1 and TRBJ2-3; TRBD1 is a possible D gene (7 bases). Between the trimmed V and J ends, which lost 2 bases and 0 bases, there was a span of 13 bases. The germline CDR1 and CDR2 sequences are SGHRS and YFSETQ. The CDR3 extends over 16 amino acids. CDR3 bases: TGCGCCAGCAGCTTTATGGCGGGACAGAGCACAGATACGCAGTATTTT. Translating it yields CASSFMAGQSTDTQYF.

This clone appeared a single time. V usage is TRBV29-1 and J usage is TRBJ1-4, with 9 bases that match TRBD1. The CDR3 sequence is 13 residues long. The V gene end was trimmed by 5 bases and the J gene end by 4 bases; junction bases not matched to a gene: 2. CDR1 and CDR2 (germline): SQVTM, ANQGSEA. The CDR3 loop is CSVTTGGNEKLFF. CDR3 in DNA: TGCAGCGTTACGACAGGGGGTAATGAAAAACTGTTTTTT.

A few counts support this clone. The chain couples TRBV6-1 to TRBJ2-4, with 9 bases lining up with TRBD1. Germline V gene data show CDR1 as MNHNS and CDR2 as SASEGT. The CDR3 is made up of 15 amino acids. The J segment lost 5 bases and the V segment lost 4 bases, leaving 6 bases of the junction unmatched. The CDR3 nucleotides read TGTGCCAGCAGTGTCCTTACAGGGGGCGAAAACATTCAGTACTTC. Translated: CASSVLTGGENIQYF.

The CDR3 bases are TGTGCCAGCAGTTACGGGACAGCGAGCACAGATACGCAGTATTTT. Protein product: CASSYGTASTDTQYF. The rearrangement links TRBV6-5 to TRBJ2-3; 7 positions agree with TRBD1. The CDR3 totals 15 residues. Trimming at V came to 2 bases and at J to 0 bases, leaving 2 bases not matched to a gene. The germline V gene has CDR1 MNHEY and CDR2 SVGAGI.

This clone has more than one count but fewer than ten. The rearrangement uses TRBV6-6 and TRBJ2-1; possibly TRBD2 for D (5 bases). V lost 2 bases and J lost 2, with 10 bases in between. Germline lookup yields CDR1 MNHNY and CDR2 SVGAGI (reference sequence). The length of the CDR3 is 15 residues. CDR3 amino acids: CASSYPKAAYNEQFF. In nucleotides, the CDR3 is TGTGCCAGCAGTTACCCGAAAGCGGCCTACAATGAGCAGTTCTTC.

The chain carries TRBV7-8 and TRBJ1-1; D gene uncertain. There are 15 residues in the CDR3. V lost 1 base to trimming and J lost 1 base, with 10 bases between them. Germline loops: CDR1 SGHVS, CDR2 FQNEAQ. CDR3 amino acids: CASSLVGRSNTEAFF. As DNA, the CDR3 is TGTGCCAGCAGCTTAGTCGGCAGGTCGAACACTGAAGCTTTCTTT. The whole variable domain, filled in from reference TRBV7-8 and TRBJ1-1, reads GAGVSQSPRYKVAKRGQDVALRCDPISGHVSLFWYQQALGQGPEFLTYFQNEAQLDKSGLPSDRFFAERPEGSVSTLKIQRTQQEDSAVYLCASSLVGRSNTEAFFGQGTRLTVV.

The V and J genes are TRBV27 and TRBJ2-1; 8 bases line up with TRBD1. The CDR3 covers 15 residues. CDR1 and CDR2 (germline): MNHEY, SMNVEV (reference sequence). Trimming cost V 5 bases and J 8 bases; bases outside gene matches: 11. The CDR3 coding sequence is TGTGCCAGCAGTAGTTCAGGGGGCGCGGTCCATGAGCAGTTCTTC. It encodes CASSSSGGAVHEQFF.

CDR3 sequence (DNA): TGCGCCAGCAGCTTGGTTGGCGGCCGCACAGATACGCAGTATTTT. Protein product: CASSLVGGRTDTQYF. This sequence joins TRBV5-1 and TRBJ2-3, with D uncertain. The CDR3 extends over 15 amino acids. The germline V gene has CDR1 SGHRS and CDR2 YFSETQ. The ends were cut back, 0 bases at V and 1 base at J, with 9 bases in the middle.

The rearrangement uses TRBV4-2 and TRBJ2-3, with 8 bases fitting TRBD2. The junction had 6 bases not matched to a gene; V was cut back by 1 base and J by 3 bases. Germline CDR1 is LGHNA and CDR2 is YNFKEQ. CDR3 length: 16 amino acids. This CDR3 reads CASSQAGGGQTDTQYF. CDR3 DNA: TGTGCCAGCAGCCAAGCCGGCGGGGGGCAAACAGATACGCAGTATTTT.

The J gene is TRBJ2-3, the V gene TRBV4-3; tentatively, D is TRBD2 (5 bases). This CDR3 is 18 amino acids long. Germline V gene sequence: CDR1 LGHNA, CDR2 YSLEER. Trimming left V 0 bases short and J 2 bases short, with 18 bases between. The chain's CDR3 is CASSQEWTGTLPTDTQYF. Written as DNA, the CDR3 is TGCGCCAGCAGCCAAGAATGGACGGGAACCTTGCCCACAGATACGCAGTATTTT.

This chain uses TRBV5-6 with TRBJ2-7, with TRBD1 matching over 10 bases. J gave up 6 bases and V 1 base, and 1 base lay outside the gene matches. This CDR3 is 13 amino acids long. CDR1 is SGHDT and CDR2 is YYEEEE in the germline V gene. CDR3 loop: CASSLRTGGEQYF. CDR3 in DNA: TGTGCCAGCAGCTTGCGGACAGGGGGCGAGCAGTACTTC. Using reference TRBV5-6 and TRBJ2-7 for the parts outside the CDR3, the full variable domain is DAGVTQSPTHLIKTRGQQVTLRCSPKSGHDTVSWYQQALGQGPQFIFQYYEEEERQRGNFPDRFSGHQFPNYSSELNVNALLLGDSALYLCASSLRTGGEQYFGPGTRLTVT.

The rearrangement links TRBV5-1 to TRBJ2-2; a possible D gene is TRBD2 (6 bases). The CDR3 is made up of 15 amino acids. CDR1 and CDR2 from the germline V gene are SGHRS and YFSETQ. V shed 2 bases and J shed 0 bases, with 8 bases lying between them. CDR3 protein: CASSFSGPNTGELFF. CDR3 in DNA: TGCGCCAGCAGCTTTAGCGGTCCGAACACCGGGGAGCTGTTTTTT.

This clone has only a few counts. The chain recombines TRBV9 with TRBJ2-3; D is possibly TRBD2 (5 bases). CDR3 length equals 17 residues. Trimming cost V 0 bases and J 0 bases, with 14 bases left between them. From germline, CDR1 is SGDLS and CDR2 YYNGEE. Here the CDR3 reads CASSVEDSSGSTDTQYF. The CDR3 DNA follows: TGTGCCAGCAGCGTAGAGGATTCCAGCGGTAGCACAGATACGCAGTATTTT.

The J gene is TRBJ1-5, the V gene TRBV9; D ambiguous. The CDR3 sequence is 13 residues long. V was pared by 4 bases and J by 5 bases, with 10 bases between. The germline V gene has CDR1 SGDLS and CDR2 YYNGEE. CDR3 in DNA: TGTGCCAGCAGCCCATTCGGGGATCAGCCCCAGCATTTT. Translating gives CASSPFGDQPQHF.

The chain joins TRBV11-1 to TRBJ1-1, with D unresolved. The CDR3 runs to 13 residues. Germline CDR1 reads SGHAT; CDR2 reads FQDESV (reference sequence). Trimming took off 4 bases at V and 1 base at J, with 7 bases between the two ends. DNA of the CDR3: TGTGCCAGCAGCTATTGGGCGAACACTGAAGCTTTCTTT. As protein: CASSYWANTEAFF.

To note about this clone: The junction departs from germline at one end; a sequencing error may be responsible. V gene TRBV9 combines with J gene TRBJ1-4; TRBD1 aligns across 7 bases. The CDR3 contains 15 residues. Germline-derived CDR1 and CDR2 are SGDLS and YYNGEE. DNA of the CDR3: TGTACCAGCAGCCTATGGGACAGTAGGGATGAAAAACTGTTTTTT. Translation: CTSSLWDSRDEKLFF.

This clone was seen a handful of times. This sequence joins TRBV6-5 and TRBJ2-7, with TRBD2 matching over 12 bases. With V trimmed by 6 bases and J by 3 bases, 6 bases remained unmatched. Germline V lookup: CDR1 MNHEY, CDR2 SVGAGI. The CDR3 length is 15 residues. CDR3 in DNA: TGTGCCAGCAGGATAAGGGGACTAGCGGGCTACGAGCAGTACTTC. Amino acid sequence: CASRIRGLAGYEQYF.

The genes are TRBV18 and TRBJ1-2; D is possibly TRBD1 (6 bases). Trimming shortened V by 2 bases and J by 4 bases, and 8 bases separated the two germline ends. The CDR3 consists of 13 residues. Per germline, CDR1 KGHSH and CDR2 LQKENI. The CDR3 loop reads CASSPETGYGYTF. The CDR3 DNA reads as TGTGCCAGCTCACCAGAGACAGGCTATGGCTACACCTTC.